This T cell receptor (beta chain) originates from a study of preoperative IRX-2 immunotherapy in early breast cancer. Germline V lookup: CDR1 KGHSH, CDR2 LQKENI. CDR3 size: 13 residues. Trimming took off 6 bases at V and 4 bases at J, with 10 bases between the two ends. Libraries were prepared by immunoSEQ multiplex PCR; TCRdb keeps only in-frame clonotypes and omits some of them. The profile covers approximately 96,000 clones, with 86% appearing a single time and roughly 2% taken by the ten largest. Treatment in this sample: preoperative locoregional IRX-2 cytokine immunotherapy. This phase Ib study tested locoregional IRX-2 cytokine immunotherapy given before surgery.

This chain connects TRBV18 to TRBJ1-5, with D tentatively TRBD1 (6 bases). Sequenced here: tumor tissue, sampled after IRX-2 immunotherapy. The TCR was taken from a human donor with breast cancer. The DNA for the CDR3 is TGTGCCAGCTCCGCCGGGACAAATCAGCCCCAGCATTTT. It translates to CASSAGTNQPQHF.